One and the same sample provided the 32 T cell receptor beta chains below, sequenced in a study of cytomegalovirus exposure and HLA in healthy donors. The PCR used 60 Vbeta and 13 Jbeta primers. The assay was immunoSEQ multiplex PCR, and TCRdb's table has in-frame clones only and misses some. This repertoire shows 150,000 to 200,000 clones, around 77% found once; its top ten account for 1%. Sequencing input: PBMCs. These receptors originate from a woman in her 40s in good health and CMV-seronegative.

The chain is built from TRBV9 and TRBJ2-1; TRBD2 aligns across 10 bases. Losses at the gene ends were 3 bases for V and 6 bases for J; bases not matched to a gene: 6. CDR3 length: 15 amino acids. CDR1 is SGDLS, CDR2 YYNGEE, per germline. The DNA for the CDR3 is TGTGCCAGCAGCGCCGGGACTAGCGTTTCCAATGAGCAGTTCTTC. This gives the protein CASSAGTSVSNEQFF.

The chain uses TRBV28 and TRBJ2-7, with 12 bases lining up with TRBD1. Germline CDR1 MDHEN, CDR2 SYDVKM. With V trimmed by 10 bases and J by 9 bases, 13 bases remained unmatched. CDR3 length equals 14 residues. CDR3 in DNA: TGTGCCACCTACACCCCGGGACAGGGGGCTCCGCAGTACTTC. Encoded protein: CATYTPGQGAPQYF.

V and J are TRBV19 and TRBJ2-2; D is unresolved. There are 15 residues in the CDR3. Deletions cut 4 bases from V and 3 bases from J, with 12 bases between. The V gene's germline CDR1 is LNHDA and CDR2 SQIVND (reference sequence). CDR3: CASSTNRLDTGELFF. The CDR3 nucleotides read TGTGCCAGTAGTACTAACCGTCTTGACACCGGGGAGCTGTTTTTT.

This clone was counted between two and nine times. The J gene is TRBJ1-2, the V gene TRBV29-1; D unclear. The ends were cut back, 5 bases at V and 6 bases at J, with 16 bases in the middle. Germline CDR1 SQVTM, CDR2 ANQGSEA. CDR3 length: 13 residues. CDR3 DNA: TGCAGCGTTTACCGGGGTGTTGGGAATGGCTACACCTTC. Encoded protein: CSVYRGVGNGYTF. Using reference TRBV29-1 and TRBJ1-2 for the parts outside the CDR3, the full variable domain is SAVISQKPSRDICQRGTSLTIQCQVDSQVTMMFWYRQQPGQSLTLIATANQGSEATYESGFVIDKFPISRPNLTFSTLTVSNMSPEDSSIYLCSVYRGVGNGYTFGSGTRLTVV.

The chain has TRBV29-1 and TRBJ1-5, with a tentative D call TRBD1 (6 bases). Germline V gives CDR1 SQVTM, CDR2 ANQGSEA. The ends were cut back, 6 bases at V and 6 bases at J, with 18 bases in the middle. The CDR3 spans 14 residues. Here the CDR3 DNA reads TGCAGCGTGTCCGACAGGTCCTGGTGTCAGCCCCAGCATTTT. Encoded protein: CSVSDRSWCQPQHF.

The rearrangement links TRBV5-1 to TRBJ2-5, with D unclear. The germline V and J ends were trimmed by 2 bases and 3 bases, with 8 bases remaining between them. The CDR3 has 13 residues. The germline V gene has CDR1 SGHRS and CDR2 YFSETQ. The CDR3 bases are TGCGCCAGCAGCTTCGAAATAGAAGAGACCCAGTACTTC. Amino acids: CASSFEIEETQYF.

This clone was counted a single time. CDR3 loop: CASSPNSNTEAFF. The CDR3 nucleotides read TGTGCCAGCTCACCGAACAGTAACACTGAAGCTTTCTTT. The J gene is TRBJ1-1, the V gene TRBV18; D remains ambiguous. This CDR3 has 13 amino acids. Germline CDR1 KGHSH, CDR2 LQKENI. V lost 3 bases, J lost 2 bases, and 7 bases lay in between.

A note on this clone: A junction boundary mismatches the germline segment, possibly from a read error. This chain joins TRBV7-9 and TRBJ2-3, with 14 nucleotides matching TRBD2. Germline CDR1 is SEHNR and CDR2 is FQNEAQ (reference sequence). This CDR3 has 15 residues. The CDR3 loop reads CASSLRGGLAGEMNF. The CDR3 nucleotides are TGTGCCAGCAGCTTAAGGGGGGGACTAGCGGGAGAAATGAATTTT. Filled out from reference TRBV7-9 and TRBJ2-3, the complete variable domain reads DTGVSQNPRHKITKRGQNVTFRCDPISEHNRLYWYRQTLGQGPEFLTYFQNEAQLEKSRLLSDRFSAERPKGSFSTLEIQRTEQGDSAMYLCASSLRGGLAGEMNFGPGTRLTVL.

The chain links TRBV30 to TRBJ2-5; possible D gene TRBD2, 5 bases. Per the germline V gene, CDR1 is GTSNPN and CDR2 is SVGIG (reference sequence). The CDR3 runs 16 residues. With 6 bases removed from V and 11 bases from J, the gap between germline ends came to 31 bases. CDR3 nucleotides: TGTGCCTGCCGGGTATCTTTAACCTCCGAGGTGGGAGAGCAGTACTTC. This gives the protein CACRVSLTSEVGEQYF.

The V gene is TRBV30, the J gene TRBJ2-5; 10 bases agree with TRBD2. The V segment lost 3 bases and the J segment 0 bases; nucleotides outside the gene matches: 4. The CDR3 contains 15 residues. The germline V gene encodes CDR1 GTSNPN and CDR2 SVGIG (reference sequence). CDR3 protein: CAWRPGLADQETQYF. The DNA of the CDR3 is TGTGCCTGGAGGCCCGGACTAGCGGACCAAGAGACCCAGTACTTC. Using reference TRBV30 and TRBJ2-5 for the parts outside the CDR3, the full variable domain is SQTIHQWPATLVQPVGSPLSLECTVEGTSNPNLYWYRQAAGRGLQLLFYSVGIGQISSEVPQNLSASRPQDRQFILSSKKLLLSDSGFYLCAWRPGLADQETQYFGPGTRLLVL.

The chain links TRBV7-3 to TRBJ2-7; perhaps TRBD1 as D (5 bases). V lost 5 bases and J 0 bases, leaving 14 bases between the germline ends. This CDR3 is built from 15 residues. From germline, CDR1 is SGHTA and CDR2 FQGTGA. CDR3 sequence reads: CASSPQGGSSYEQYF. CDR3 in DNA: TGTGCCAGCAGCCCCCAGGGCGGTAGCTCCTACGAGCAGTACTTC. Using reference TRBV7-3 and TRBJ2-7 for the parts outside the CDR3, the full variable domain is GAGVSQTPSNKVTEKGKYVELRCDPISGHTALYWYRQSLGQGPEFLIYFQGTGAADDSGLPNDRFFAVRPEGSVSTLKIQRTERGDSAVYLCASSPQGGSSYEQYFGPGTRLTVT.

CDR3 sequence (DNA): TGTGCCAGCAGCCCCCCGCGGCAGAGCGGTGAGCAGTTCTTC. Translating gives CASSPPRQSGEQFF. The V gene is TRBV5-6, the J gene TRBJ2-1; possible D gene TRBD2, 5 bases. The germline V gene encodes CDR1 SGHDT and CDR2 YYEEEE. The CDR3 sequence is 14 residues long. The ends were cut back, 4 bases at V and 9 bases at J, with 17 bases in the middle.

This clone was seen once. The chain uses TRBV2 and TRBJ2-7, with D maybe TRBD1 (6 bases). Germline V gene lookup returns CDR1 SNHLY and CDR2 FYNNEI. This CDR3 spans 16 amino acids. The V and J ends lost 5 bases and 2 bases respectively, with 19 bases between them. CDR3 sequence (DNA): TGTGCCAGCAGTCAGGGGCAGGGAACGAACACCTACGAGCAGTACTTC. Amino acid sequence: CASSQGQGTNTYEQYF. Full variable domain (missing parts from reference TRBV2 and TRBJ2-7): EPEVTQTPSHQVTQMGQEVILRCVPISNHLYFYWYRQILGQKVEFLVSFYNNEISEKSEIFDDQFSVERPDGSNFTLKIRSTKLEDSAMYFCASSQGQGTNTYEQYFGPGTRLTVT.

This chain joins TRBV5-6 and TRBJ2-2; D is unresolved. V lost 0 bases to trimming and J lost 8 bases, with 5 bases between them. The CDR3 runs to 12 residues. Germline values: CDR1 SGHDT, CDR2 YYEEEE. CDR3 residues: CASSLGVGELFF. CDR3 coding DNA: TGTGCCAGCAGCTTGGGAGTGGGGGAGCTGTTTTTT.

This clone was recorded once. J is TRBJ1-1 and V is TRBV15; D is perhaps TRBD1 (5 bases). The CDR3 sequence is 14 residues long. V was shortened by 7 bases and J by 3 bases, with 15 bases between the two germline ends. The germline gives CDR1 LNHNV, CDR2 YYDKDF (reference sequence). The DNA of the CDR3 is TGTGCCACCACCGGGGAGGTAGGGGACACTGAAGCTTTCTTT. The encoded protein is CATTGEVGDTEAFF.

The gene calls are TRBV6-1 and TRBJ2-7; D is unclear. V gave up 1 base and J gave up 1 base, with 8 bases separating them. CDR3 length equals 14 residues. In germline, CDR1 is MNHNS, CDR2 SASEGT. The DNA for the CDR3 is TGTGCCAGCAGTGAAGAACAGATATCCTACGAGCAGTACTTC. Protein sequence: CASSEEQISYEQYF.

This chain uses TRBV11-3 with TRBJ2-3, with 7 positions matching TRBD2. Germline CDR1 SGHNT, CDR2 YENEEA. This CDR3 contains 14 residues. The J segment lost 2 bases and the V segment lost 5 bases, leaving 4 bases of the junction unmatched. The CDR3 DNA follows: TGTGCCAGCAGCCCCGCGGGGGACACAGATACGCAGTATTTT. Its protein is CASSPAGDTDTQYF.

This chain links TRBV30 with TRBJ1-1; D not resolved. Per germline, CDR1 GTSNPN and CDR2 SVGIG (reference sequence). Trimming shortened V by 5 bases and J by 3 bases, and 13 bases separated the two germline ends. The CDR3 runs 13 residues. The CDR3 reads CAWGDAQDTEAFF. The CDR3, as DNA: TGTGCCTGGGGTGACGCCCAGGACACTGAAGCTTTCTTT.

CDR3 region: CASSVRGGDTGELFF. CDR3 DNA: TGTGCCAGCAGCGTCAGGGGAGGGGACACCGGGGAGCTGTTTTTT. The chain joins TRBV9 to TRBJ2-2, with D maybe TRBD2 (7 bases). The ends were cut back, 2 bases at V and 3 bases at J, with 11 bases in the middle. CDR3 length equals 15 residues. Germline V gene sequence: CDR1 SGDLS, CDR2 YYNGEE.

CDR3 sequence (DNA): TGTGCCTGGAGCTCCCTGGGGGGGGCAGGGAATCAGCCCCAGCATTTT. It yields the protein CAWSSLGGAGNQPQHF. The V gene is TRBV30, the J gene TRBJ1-5, with D perhaps matching TRBD1 (6 bases). Between the trimmed V and J ends, which lost 3 bases and 4 bases, there was a span of 19 bases. Germline V CDR1 and CDR2: GTSNPN, SVGIG (reference sequence). The CDR3 consists of 16 residues. Using reference TRBV30 and TRBJ1-5 for the parts outside the CDR3, the full variable domain is SQTIHQWPATLVQPVGSPLSLECTVEGTSNPNLYWYRQAAGRGLQLLFYSVGIGQISSEVPQNLSASRPQDRQFILSSKKLLLSDSGFYLCAWSSLGGAGNQPQHFGDGTRLSIL.

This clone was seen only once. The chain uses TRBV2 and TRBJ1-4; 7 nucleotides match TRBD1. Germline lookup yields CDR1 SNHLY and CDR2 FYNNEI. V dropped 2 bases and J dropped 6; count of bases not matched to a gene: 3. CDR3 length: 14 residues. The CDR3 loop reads CASSEFGTDEKLFF. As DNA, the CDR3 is TGTGCCAGCAGTGAATTTGGGACAGATGAAAAACTGTTTTTT.

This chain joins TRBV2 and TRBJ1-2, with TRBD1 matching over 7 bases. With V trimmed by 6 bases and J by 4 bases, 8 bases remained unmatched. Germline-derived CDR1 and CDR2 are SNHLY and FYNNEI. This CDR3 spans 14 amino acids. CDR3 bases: TGTGCCAGCAGGTCGACGGGACAGCTCTATGGCTACACCTTC. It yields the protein CASRSTGQLYGYTF.

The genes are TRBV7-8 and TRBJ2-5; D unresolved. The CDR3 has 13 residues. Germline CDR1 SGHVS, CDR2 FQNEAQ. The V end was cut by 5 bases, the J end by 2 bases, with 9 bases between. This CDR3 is CASSLNMQETQYF. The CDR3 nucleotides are TGTGCCAGCAGCCTGAACATGCAAGAGACCCAGTACTTC.

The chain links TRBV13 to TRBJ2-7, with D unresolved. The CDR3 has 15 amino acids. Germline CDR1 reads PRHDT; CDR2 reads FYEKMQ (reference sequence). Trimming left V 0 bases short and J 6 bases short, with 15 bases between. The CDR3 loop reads CASSLGDLRLGEQYF. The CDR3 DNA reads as TGTGCCAGCAGCTTAGGGGATCTTCGACTTGGCGAGCAGTACTTC. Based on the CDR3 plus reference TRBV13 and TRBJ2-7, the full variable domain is AAGVIQSPRHLIKEKRETATLKCYPIPRHDTVYWYQQGPGQDPQFLISFYEKMQSDKGSIPDRFSAQQFSDYHSELNMSSLELGDSALYFCASSLGDLRLGEQYFGPGTRLTVT.

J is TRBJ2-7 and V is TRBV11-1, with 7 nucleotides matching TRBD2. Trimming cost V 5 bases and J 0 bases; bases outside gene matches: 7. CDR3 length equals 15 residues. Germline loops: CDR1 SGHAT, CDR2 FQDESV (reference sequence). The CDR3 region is CASSRASGDSYEQYF. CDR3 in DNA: TGTGCCAGCAGCCGAGCTAGCGGAGACTCCTACGAGCAGTACTTC.

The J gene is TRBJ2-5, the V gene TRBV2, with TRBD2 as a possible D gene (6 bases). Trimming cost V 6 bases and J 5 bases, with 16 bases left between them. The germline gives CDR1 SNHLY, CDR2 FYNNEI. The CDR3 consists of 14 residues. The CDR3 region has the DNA TGTGCCAGCAGCGAGGGACTGGTGAGGGAGACCCAGTACTTC. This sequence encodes CASSEGLVRETQYF. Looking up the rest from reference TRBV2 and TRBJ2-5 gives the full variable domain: EPEVTQTPSHQVTQMGQEVILRCVPISNHLYFYWYRQILGQKVEFLVSFYNNEISEKSEIFDDQFSVERPDGSNFTLKIRSTKLEDSAMYFCASSEGLVRETQYFGPGTRLLVL.

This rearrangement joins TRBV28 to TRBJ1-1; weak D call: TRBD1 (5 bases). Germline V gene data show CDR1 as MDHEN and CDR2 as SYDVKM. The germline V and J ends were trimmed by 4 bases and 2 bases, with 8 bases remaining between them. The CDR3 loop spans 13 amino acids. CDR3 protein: CASSSTVNTEAFF. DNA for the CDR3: TGTGCCAGCAGTTCGACAGTTAACACTGAAGCTTTCTTT.

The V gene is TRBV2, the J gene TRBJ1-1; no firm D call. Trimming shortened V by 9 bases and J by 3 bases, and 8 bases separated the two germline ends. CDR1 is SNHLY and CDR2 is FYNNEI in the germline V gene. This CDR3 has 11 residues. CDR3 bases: TGTGCCAGTTTCATAGACACTGAAGCTTTCTTT. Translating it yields CASFIDTEAFF.

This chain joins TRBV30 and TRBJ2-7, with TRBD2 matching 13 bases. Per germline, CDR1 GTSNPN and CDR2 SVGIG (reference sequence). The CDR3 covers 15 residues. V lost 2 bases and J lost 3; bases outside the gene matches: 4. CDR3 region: CAWSRTSGSFYEQYF. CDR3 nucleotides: TGTGCCTGGAGTCGGACTAGCGGGAGTTTCTACGAGCAGTACTTC.

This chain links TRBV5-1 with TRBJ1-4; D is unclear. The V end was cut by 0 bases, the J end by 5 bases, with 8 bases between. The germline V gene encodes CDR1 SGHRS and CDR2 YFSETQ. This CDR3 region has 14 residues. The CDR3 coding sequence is TGCGCCAGCAGCTTGGACAGAGGGAATGAAAAACTGTTTTTT. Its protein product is CASSLDRGNEKLFF. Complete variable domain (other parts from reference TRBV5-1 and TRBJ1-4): KAGVTQTPRYLIKTRGQQVTLSCSPISGHRSVSWYQQTPGQGLQFLFEYFSETQRNKGNFPGRFSGRQFSNSRSEMNVSTLELGDSALYLCASSLDRGNEKLFFGSGTQLSVL.

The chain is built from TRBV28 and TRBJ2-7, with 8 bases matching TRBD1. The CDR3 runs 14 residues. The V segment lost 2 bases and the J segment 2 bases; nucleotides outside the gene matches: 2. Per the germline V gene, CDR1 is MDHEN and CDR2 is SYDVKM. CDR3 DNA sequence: TGTGCCAGCAGTTTACGACAGGGGACCTACGAGCAGTACTTC. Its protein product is CASSLRQGTYEQYF.

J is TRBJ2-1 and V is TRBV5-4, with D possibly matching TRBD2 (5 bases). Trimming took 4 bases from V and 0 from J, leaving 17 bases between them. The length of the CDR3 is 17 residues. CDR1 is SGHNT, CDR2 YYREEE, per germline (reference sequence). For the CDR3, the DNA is TGTGCCAGCAGCCCACCCACGCTGGGGAGCTCCTACAATGAGCAGTTCTTC. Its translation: CASSPPTLGSSYNEQFF.